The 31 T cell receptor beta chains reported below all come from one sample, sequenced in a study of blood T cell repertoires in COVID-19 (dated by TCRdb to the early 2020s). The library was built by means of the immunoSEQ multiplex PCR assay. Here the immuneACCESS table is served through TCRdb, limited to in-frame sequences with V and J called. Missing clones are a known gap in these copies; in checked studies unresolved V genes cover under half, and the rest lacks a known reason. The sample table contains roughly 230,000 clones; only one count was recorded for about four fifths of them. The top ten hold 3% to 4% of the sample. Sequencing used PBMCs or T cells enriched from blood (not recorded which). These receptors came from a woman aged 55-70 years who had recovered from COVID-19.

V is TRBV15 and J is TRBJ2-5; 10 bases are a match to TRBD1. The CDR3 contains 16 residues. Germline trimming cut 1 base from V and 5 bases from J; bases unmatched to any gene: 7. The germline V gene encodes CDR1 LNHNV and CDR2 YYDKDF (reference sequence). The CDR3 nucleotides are TGTGCCACCAGCAGAGGGGACAGGGGATACGGGGAGACCCAGTACTTC. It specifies CATSRGDRGYGETQYF.

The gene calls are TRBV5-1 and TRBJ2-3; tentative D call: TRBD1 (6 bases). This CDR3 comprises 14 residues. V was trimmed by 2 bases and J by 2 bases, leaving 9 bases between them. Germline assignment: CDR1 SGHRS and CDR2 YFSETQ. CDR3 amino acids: CASSLQGITDTQYF. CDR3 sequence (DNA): TGCGCCAGCAGCTTACAGGGAATCACAGATACGCAGTATTTT.

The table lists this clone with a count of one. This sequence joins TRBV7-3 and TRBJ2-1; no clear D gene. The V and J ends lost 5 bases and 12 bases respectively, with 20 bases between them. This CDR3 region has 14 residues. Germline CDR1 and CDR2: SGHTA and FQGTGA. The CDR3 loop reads CASSLGPSARGQFF. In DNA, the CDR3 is TGTGCCAGCAGCCTCGGCCCCTCGGCGCGCGGGCAGTTCTTC.

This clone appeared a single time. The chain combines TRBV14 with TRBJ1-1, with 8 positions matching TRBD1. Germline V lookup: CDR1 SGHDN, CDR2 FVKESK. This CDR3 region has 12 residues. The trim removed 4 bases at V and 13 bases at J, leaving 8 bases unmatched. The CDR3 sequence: CASSLPQGAGFF. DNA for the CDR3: TGTGCCAGCAGCCTCCCTCAGGGGGCTGGTTTCTTT.

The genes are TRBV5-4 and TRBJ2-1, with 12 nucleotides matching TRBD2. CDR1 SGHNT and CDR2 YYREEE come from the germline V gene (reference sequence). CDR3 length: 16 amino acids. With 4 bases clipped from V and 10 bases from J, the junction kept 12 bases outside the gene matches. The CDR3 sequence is CASSLDSSGGAFEQFF. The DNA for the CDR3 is TGTGCCAGCAGCCTGGACTCTAGCGGGGGGGCCTTCGAGCAGTTCTTC.

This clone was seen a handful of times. CDR3 sequence reads: CASSQGTGNNQPQHF. The DNA of the CDR3 is TGTGCCAGCAGCCAGGGGACAGGGAATAATCAGCCCCAGCATTTT. The V call is TRBV4-2, the J call TRBJ1-5; 9 nucleotides agree with TRBD1. The CDR3 has 15 amino acids. CDR1 is LGHNA, CDR2 YNFKEQ, per germline. J was trimmed by 4 bases and V by 3 bases; bases with no gene match: 4.

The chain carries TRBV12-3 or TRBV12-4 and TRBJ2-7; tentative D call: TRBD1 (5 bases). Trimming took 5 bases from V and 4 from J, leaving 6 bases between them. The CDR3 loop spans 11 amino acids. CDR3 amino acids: CASSGAYEQYF. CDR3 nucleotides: TGTGCCAGCAGTGGGGCGTACGAGCAGTACTTC.

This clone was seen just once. The CDR3 region has the DNA TGCGCCAGCAGCCAATCCGAGGGCGCGGGAGGCTACACCTTC. It translates to CASSQSEGAGGYTF. This chain links TRBV4-1 with TRBJ1-2; D is uncertain. CDR1 is MGHRA, CDR2 YSYEKL, per germline. V was cut by 2 bases and J by 8 bases, with 15 bases left in between. This CDR3 is 14 amino acids long.

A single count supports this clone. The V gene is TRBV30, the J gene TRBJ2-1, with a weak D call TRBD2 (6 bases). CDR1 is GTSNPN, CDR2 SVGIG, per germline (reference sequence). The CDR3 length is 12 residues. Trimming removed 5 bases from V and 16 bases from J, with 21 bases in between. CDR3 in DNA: TGTGCCTGGGGCGGAGGGCCCGGGGGTTTTTTCTTC. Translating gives CAWGGGPGGFFF.

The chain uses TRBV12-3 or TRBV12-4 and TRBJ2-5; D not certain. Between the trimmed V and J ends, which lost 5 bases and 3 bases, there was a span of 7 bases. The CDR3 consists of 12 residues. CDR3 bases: TGTGCCAGCAGTACCTCTAAAGAGACCCAGTACTTC. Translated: CASSTSKETQYF.

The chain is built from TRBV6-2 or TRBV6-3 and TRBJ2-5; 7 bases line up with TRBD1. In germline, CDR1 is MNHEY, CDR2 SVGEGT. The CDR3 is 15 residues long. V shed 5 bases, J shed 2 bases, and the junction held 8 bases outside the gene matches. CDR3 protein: CASSMTTGQQETQYF. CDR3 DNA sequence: TGTGCCAGCAGTATGACTACGGGACAGCAAGAGACCCAGTACTTC.

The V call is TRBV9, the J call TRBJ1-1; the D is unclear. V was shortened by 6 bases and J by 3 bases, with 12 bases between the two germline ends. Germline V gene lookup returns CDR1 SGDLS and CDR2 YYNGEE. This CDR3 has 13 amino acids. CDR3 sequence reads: CASTEVEDTEAFF. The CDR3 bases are TGTGCCAGCACAGAGGTCGAGGACACTGAAGCTTTCTTT.

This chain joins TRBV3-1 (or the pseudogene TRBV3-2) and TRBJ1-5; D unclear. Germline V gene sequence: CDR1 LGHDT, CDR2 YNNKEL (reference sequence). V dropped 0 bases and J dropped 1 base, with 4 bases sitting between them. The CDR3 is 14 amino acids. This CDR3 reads CASSQDISNQPQHF. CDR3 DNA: TGTGCCAGCAGCCAAGATATAAGCAATCAGCCCCAGCATTTT.

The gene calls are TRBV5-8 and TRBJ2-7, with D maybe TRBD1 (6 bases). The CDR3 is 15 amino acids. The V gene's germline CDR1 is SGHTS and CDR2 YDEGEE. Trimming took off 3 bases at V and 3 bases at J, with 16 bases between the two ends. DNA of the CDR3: TGTGCCAGCAGCTGGGGGTCTGGGGGCGGCTACGAGCAGTACTTC. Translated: CASSWGSGGGYEQYF.

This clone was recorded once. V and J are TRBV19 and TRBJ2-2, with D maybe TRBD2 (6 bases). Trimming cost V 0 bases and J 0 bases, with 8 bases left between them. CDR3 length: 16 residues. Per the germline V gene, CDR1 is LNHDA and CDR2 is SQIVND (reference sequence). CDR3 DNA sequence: TGTGCCAGTAGTATAGAGGGAGGCGCGAACACCGGGGAGCTGTTTTTT. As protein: CASSIEGGANTGELFF.

The CDR3 nucleotides are TGTGCCAGCAGCCTCGATCTAGGGGGCGAGTCCTACGAGCAGTACTTC. Protein sequence: CASSLDLGGESYEQYF. V and J are TRBV7-9 and TRBJ2-7; 7 bases agree with TRBD1. Germline trimming cut 5 bases from V and 1 base from J; bases unmatched to any gene: 11. The CDR3 has 16 residues. CDR1 is SEHNR and CDR2 is FQNEAQ in the germline V gene (reference sequence).

Here the CDR3 reads CASRDGGITDTQYF. The CDR3 DNA reads TGTGCCAGCAGGGACGGGGGGATCACAGATACGCAGTATTTT. The chain uses TRBV6-5 and TRBJ2-3; 7 positions match TRBD2. Trimming removed 6 bases from V and 2 bases from J; junction bases left unmatched: 5. CDR1 is MNHEY and CDR2 is SVGAGI in the germline V gene. This CDR3 is 14 amino acids long.

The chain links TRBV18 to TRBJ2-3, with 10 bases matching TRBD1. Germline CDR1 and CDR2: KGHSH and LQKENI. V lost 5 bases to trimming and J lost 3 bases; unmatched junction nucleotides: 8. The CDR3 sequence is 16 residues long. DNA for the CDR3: TGTGCCAGCTCAACCCGACAGGGGGCGGTTACAGATACGCAGTATTTT. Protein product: CASSTRQGAVTDTQYF. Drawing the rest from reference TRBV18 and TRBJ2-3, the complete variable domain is NAGVMQNPRHLVRRRGQEARLRCSPMKGHSHVYWYRQLPEEGLKFMVYLQKENIIDESGMPKERFSAEFPKEGPSILRIQQVVRGDSAAYFCASSTRQGAVTDTQYFGPGTRLTVL.

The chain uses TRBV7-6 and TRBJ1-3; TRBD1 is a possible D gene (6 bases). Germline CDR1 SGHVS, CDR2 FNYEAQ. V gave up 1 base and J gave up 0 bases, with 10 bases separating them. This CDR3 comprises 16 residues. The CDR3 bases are TGTGCCAGCAGCTTAGTTGGGGGCGCCTCTGGAAACACCATATATTTT. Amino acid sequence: CASSLVGGASGNTIYF.

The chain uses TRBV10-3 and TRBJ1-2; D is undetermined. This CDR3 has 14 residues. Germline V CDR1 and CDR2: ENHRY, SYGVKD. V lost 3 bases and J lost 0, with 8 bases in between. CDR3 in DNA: TGTGCCATCAGTGAAGCGGACGCTAACTATGGCTACACCTTC. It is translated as CAISEADANYGYTF.

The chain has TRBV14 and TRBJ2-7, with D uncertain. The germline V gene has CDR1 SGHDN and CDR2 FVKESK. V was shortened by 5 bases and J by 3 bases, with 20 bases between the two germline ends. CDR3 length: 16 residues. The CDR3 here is CASSKETWSTHYEQYF. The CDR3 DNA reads TGTGCCAGCAGCAAGGAAACTTGGAGTACCCACTACGAGCAGTACTTC. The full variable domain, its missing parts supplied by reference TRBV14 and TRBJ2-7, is EAGVTQFPSHSVIEKGQTVTLRCDPISGHDNLYWYRRVMGKEIKFLLHFVKESKQDESGMPNNRFLAERTGGTYSTLKVQPAELEDSGVYFCASSKETWSTHYEQYFGPGTRLTVT.

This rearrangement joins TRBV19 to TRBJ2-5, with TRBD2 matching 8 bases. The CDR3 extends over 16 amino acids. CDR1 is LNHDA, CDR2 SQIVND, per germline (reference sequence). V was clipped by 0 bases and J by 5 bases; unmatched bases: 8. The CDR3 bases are TGTGCCAGTAGTATAGATCTTGGCGGGAGGACGGAGACCCAGTACTTC. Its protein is CASSIDLGGRTETQYF.

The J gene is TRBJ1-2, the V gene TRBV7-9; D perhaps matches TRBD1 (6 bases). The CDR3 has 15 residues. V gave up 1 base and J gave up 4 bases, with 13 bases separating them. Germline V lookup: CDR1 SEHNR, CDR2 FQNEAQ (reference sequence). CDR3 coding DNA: TGTGCCAGCAGCTTAGAGCAGGGGCTCTCCTATGGCTACACCTTC. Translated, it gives CASSLEQGLSYGYTF.

DNA of the CDR3: TGTGCCAGCAGCCACCAGACCCGTAGAGGCGGGCTCTACGAGCAGTACTTC. Translating gives CASSHQTRRGGLYEQYF. The chain has TRBV7-2 and TRBJ2-7, with a weak D call TRBD2 (5 bases). V was cut by 5 bases and J by 3 bases, with 23 bases left in between. The germline CDR1 and CDR2 sequences are SGHTA and FQGNSA. There are 17 residues in the CDR3.

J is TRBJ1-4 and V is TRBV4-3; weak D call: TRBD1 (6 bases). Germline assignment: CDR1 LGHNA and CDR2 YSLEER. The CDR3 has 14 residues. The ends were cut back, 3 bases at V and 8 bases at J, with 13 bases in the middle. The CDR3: CASSHRGPTEKLFF. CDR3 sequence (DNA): TGCGCCAGCAGCCACAGGGGACCTACCGAAAAACTGTTTTTT.

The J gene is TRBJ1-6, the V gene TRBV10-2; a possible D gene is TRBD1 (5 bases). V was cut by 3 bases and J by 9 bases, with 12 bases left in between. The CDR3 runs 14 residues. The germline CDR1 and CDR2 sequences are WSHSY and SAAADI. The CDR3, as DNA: TGCGCCAGCAGTGACCTGACAGTCGGTTCACCCCTCCACTTT. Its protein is CASSDLTVGSPLHF.

Here the CDR3 reads CAISDSGEREKLFF. CDR3 DNA sequence: TGTGCCATCAGTGACTCAGGGGAGAGAGAAAAACTGTTTTTT. This chain links TRBV10-3 with TRBJ1-4, with a tentative D call TRBD1 (6 bases). From germline, CDR1 is ENHRY and CDR2 SYGVKD. Between the trimmed V and J ends, which lost 3 bases and 8 bases, there was a span of 13 bases. The CDR3 spans 14 residues.

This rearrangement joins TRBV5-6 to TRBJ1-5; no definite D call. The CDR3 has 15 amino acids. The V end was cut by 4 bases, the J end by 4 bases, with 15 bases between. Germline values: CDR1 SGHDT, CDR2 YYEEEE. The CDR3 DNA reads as TGTGCCAGCAGCCTGGTCGGGGAGCTAAATCAGCCCCAGCATTTT. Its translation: CASSLVGELNQPQHF.

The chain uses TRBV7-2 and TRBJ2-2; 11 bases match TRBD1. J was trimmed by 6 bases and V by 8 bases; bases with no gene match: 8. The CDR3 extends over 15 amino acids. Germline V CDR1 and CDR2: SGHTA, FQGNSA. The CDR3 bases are TGTGCCAGCTCTCGGACAGGGGGCATCCCCGGGGAGCTGTTTTTT. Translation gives CASSRTGGIPGELFF.

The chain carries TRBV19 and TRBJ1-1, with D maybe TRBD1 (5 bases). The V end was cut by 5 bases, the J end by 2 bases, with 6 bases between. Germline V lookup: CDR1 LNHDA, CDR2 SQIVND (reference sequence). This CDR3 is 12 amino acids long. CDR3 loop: CASSGANTEAFF. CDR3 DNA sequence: TGTGCCAGTAGTGGGGCCAACACTGAAGCTTTCTTT.

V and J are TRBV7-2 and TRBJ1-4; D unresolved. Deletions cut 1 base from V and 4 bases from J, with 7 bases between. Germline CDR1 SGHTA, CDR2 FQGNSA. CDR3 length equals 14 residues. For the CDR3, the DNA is TGTGCCAGCAGCTTAGGACGGGGTAATGAAAAACTGTTTTTT. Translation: CASSLGRGNEKLFF. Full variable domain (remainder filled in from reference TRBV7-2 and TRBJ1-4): GAGVSQSPSNKVTEKGKDVELRCDPISGHTALYWYRQSLGQGLEFLIYFQGNSAPDKSGLPSDRFSAERTGGSVSTLTIQRTQQEDSAVYLCASSLGRGNEKLFFGSGTQLSVL.